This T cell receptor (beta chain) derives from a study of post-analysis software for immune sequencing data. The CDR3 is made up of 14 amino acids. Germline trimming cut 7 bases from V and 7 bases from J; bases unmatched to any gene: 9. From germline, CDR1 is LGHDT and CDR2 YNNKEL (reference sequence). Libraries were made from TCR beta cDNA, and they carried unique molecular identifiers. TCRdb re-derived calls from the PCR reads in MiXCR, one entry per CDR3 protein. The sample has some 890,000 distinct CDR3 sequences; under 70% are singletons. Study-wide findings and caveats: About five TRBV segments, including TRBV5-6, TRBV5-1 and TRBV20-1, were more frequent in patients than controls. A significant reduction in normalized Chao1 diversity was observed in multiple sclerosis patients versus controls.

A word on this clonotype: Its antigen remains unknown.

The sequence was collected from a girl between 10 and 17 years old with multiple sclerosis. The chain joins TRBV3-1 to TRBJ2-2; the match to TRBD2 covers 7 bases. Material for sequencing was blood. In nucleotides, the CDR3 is TGTGCCAGCACCGACGGACTAGTCATCGGGGAGCTGTTTTTT. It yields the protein CASTDGLVIGELFF.